This passage covers 12 T cell receptor beta chains from one sample sequenced in a study of Tregs in tolerant kidney transplant recipients (dated by TCRdb to 2018 to 2020). Libraries were prepared through the immunoSEQ multiplex PCR assay. TCRdb's version of the immuneACCESS table is confined to in-frame rearrangements and falls short of the full clone set. An unresolved V gene accounts for under half of the shortfall where checked; the remainder is of unknown origin. The sample includes under 95,000 clones, with roughly 90% observed a single time. 0.34% of the sample is taken by the ten largest. The time point label of this sample denotes: blood sample drawn before combined kidney and bone marrow transplant. The sample was Tregs from blood, taken before the transplant. Receptor source: a human donor who received a combined kidney and bone marrow transplant.

The chain carries TRBV19 and TRBJ1-1, with D uncertain. Germline CDR1 is LNHDA and CDR2 is SQIVND (reference sequence). The length of the CDR3 is 13 residues. Trimming removed 6 bases at V and 6 bases at J, with 14 bases between. The CDR3 DNA follows: TGTGCCAGTAGCCGCGGGCTGCACGCTGAAGCTTTCTTT. It codes for CASSRGLHAEAFF.

The chain employs TRBV18 and TRBJ2-1, with D unclear. CDR3 length: 11 amino acids. The ends were cut back, 3 bases at V and 12 bases at J, with 9 bases in the middle. Per germline, CDR1 KGHSH and CDR2 LQKENI. Here the CDR3 reads CASSPAGWQFF. The CDR3 bases are TGTGCCAGCTCACCGGCTGGATGGCAGTTCTTC.

The J gene is TRBJ2-4, the V gene TRBV6-6; the match to TRBD1 covers 8 bases. CDR1 is MNHNY and CDR2 is SVGAGI in the germline V gene (reference sequence). The CDR3 totals 15 residues. V was pared by 4 bases and J by 5 bases, with 7 bases of the junction left unmatched. CDR3 DNA sequence: TGTGCCAGCAGTTCAACCGGGACAGGAGAAAACATTCAGTACTTC. Its translation: CASSSTGTGENIQYF.

The V and J genes are TRBV6-5 and TRBJ2-7; 9 bases match TRBD1. With 6 bases clipped from V and 2 bases from J, the junction kept 8 bases outside the gene matches. From germline, CDR1 is MNHEY and CDR2 SVGAGI. The CDR3 spans 15 residues. The CDR3 region has the DNA TGTGCCAGCAGGGTAACAGGGGGCACAACCTACGAGCAGTACTTC. This translates into CASRVTGGTTYEQYF.

The chain recombines TRBV18 with TRBJ2-1; 9 bases map to TRBD2. This CDR3 region has 16 residues. The trim removed 3 bases at V and 6 bases at J, leaving 9 bases unmatched. CDR1 is KGHSH, CDR2 LQKENI, per germline. This CDR3 reads CASSPSGSGVGNEQFF. DNA of the CDR3: TGTGCCAGCTCACCTAGCGGGAGCGGGGTTGGCAATGAGCAGTTCTTC.

The CDR3 sequence: CATSTEYQETQYF. CDR3 coding DNA: TGCGCCACCTCGACAGAGTACCAAGAGACCCAGTACTTC. The rearrangement uses TRBV5-1 and TRBJ2-5; D perhaps matches TRBD1 (5 bases). The germline V and J ends were trimmed by 9 bases and 0 bases, with 12 bases remaining between them. Germline-derived CDR1 and CDR2 are SGHRS and YFSETQ. This CDR3 is 13 amino acids long.

The chain has TRBV9 and TRBJ2-2; the D is unclear. Trimming left V 0 bases short and J 5 bases short, with 8 bases between. Per the germline V gene, CDR1 is SGDLS and CDR2 is YYNGEE. The CDR3 is made up of 14 amino acids. CDR3 sequence: CASSVATETGELFF. The CDR3 bases are TGTGCCAGCAGCGTAGCTACTGAAACCGGGGAGCTGTTTTTT. Looking up the rest from reference TRBV9 and TRBJ2-2 gives the full variable domain: DSGVTQTPKHLITATGQRVTLRCSPRSGDLSVYWYQQSLDQGLQFLIQYYNGEERAKGNILERFSAQQFPDLHSELNLSSLELGDSALYFCASSVATETGELFFGEGSRLTVL.

V and J are TRBV28 and TRBJ1-1; 7 bases are a match to TRBD1. The CDR3 has 14 amino acids. CDR1 and CDR2 from the germline V gene are MDHEN and SYDVKM. The junction had 3 bases not matched to a gene; V was cut back by 5 bases and J by 0 bases. The CDR3 is CASSRQGVNTEAFF. The DNA for the CDR3 is TGTGCCAGCAGTCGGCAGGGGGTGAACACTGAAGCTTTCTTT.

This rearrangement joins TRBV2 to TRBJ2-4, with D unresolved. The V end was cut by 8 bases, the J end by 6 bases, with 11 bases between. The CDR3 has 12 amino acids. CDR1 and CDR2 from the germline V gene are SNHLY and FYNNEI. Here the CDR3 DNA reads TGTGCCAGCCGGCCGGACCGAAACATTCAGTACTTC. This codes for CASRPDRNIQYF.

V is TRBV11-2 and J is TRBJ2-5, with D unresolved. Germline values: CDR1 SGHAT, CDR2 FQNNGV. Trimming took off 6 bases at V and 4 bases at J, with 15 bases between the two ends. The CDR3 covers 14 residues. CDR3 residues: CASSRIVTGETQYF. CDR3 nucleotides: TGTGCCAGCAGTCGAATAGTTACTGGAGAGACCCAGTACTTC.

As concerns this clone: The junction departs from the called germline gene at one end, perhaps through a read error. The same CDR3 arises from other DNA sequences in this sample as well. The rearrangement links TRBV9 to TRBJ2-3, with TRBD2 matching over 13 bases. The CDR3 has 16 residues. In germline, CDR1 is SGDLS, CDR2 YYNGEE. CDR3 sequence reads: CASSGTSGSVTDTQYF. In DNA, the CDR3 is TGTGCCAGCAGCGGGACTAGCGGGAGTGTCACAGATACACAGTATTTT.

This clone has more than one count but fewer than ten. This rearrangement joins TRBV5-6 to TRBJ2-4, with a weak D call TRBD2 (5 bases). Between the trimmed V and J ends, which lost 4 bases and 3 bases, there was a span of 14 bases. The CDR3 runs to 15 residues. Per germline, CDR1 SGHDT and CDR2 YYEEEE. CDR3 DNA: TGTGCCAGCAGCGGAACTTCGGCGGGCAAAAACATTCAGTACTTC. Protein sequence: CASSGTSAGKNIQYF.